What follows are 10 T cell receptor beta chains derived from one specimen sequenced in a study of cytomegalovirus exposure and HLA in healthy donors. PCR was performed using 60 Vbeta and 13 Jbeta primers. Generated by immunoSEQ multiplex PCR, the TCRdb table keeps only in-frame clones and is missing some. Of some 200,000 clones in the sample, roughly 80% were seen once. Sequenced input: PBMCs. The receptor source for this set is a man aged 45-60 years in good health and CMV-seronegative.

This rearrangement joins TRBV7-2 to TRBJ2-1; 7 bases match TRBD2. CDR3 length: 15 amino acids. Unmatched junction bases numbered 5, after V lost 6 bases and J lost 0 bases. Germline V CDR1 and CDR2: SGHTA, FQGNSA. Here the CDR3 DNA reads TGTGCCAGCAGAACGGGAGGAAGCTCCTACAATGAGCAGTTCTTC. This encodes CASRTGGSSYNEQFF.

In DNA form, the CDR3 reads TGCGCCAGCAGACAGACTAGCGGGGTTACCTACGAGCAGTACTTC. It codes for CASRQTSGVTYEQYF. The chain couples TRBV5-1 to TRBJ2-7, with 11 positions matching TRBD2. Germline values: CDR1 SGHRS, CDR2 YFSETQ. V lost 5 bases, J lost 2 bases, and 6 bases stayed unmatched. This CDR3 contains 15 residues.

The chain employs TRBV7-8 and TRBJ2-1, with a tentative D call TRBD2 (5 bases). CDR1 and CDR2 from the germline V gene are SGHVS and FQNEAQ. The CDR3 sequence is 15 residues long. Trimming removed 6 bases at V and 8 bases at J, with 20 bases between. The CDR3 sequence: CASSPGGGWSYEQFF. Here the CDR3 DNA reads TGTGCCAGCAGTCCCGGTGGAGGTTGGAGTTATGAGCAGTTCTTC.

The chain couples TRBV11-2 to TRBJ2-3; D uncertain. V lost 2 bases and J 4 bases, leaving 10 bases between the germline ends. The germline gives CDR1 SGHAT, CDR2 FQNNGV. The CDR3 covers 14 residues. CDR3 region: CASSLSPSSDTQYF. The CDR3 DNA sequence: TGTGCCAGCAGCTTATCCCCCTCCTCAGATACGCAGTATTTT.

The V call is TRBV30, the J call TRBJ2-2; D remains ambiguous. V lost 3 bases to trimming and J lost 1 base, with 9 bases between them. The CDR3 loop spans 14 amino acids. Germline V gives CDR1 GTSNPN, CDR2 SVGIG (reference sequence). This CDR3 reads CAWRVALNTGELFF. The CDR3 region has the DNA TGTGCCTGGAGGGTAGCTTTGAACACCGGGGAGCTGTTTTTT.

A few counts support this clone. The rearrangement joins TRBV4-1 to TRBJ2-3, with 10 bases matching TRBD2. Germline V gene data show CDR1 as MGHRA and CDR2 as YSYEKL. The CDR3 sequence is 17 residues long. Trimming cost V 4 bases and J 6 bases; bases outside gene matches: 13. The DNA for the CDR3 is TGCGCCAGCAGCCCCCAGGTGGCTAGCGGGAGTGGTGATACGCAGTATTTT. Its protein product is CASSPQVASGSGDTQYF.

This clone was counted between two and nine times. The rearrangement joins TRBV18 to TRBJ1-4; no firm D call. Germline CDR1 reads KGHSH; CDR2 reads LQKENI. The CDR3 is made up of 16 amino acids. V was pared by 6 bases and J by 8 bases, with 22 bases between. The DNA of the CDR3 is TGTGCCAGCTCCCCTAAAGGCGGGTTGCGGCAGGAAAAACTGTTTTTT. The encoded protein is CASSPKGGLRQEKLFF.

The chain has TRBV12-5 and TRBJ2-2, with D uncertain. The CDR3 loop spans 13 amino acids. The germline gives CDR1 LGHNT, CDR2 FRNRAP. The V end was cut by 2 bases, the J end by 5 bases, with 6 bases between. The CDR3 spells CASGLYGTGELFF. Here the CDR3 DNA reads TGTGCTAGTGGTTTGTACGGTACCGGGGAGCTGTTTTTT.

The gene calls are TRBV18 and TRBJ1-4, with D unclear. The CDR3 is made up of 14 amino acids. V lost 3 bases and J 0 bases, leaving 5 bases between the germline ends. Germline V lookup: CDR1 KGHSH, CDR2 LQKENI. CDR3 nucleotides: TGTGCCAGCTCACCCAGTGCAACTAATGAAAAACTGTTTTTT. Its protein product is CASSPSATNEKLFF.

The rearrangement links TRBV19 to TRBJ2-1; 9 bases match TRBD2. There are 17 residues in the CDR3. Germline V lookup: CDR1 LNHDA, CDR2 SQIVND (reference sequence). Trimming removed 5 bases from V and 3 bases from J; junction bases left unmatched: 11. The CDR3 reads CASSPALAGPFYNEQFF. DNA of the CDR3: TGTGCCAGTAGTCCTGCGCTAGCGGGACCCTTCTACAATGAGCAGTTCTTC.